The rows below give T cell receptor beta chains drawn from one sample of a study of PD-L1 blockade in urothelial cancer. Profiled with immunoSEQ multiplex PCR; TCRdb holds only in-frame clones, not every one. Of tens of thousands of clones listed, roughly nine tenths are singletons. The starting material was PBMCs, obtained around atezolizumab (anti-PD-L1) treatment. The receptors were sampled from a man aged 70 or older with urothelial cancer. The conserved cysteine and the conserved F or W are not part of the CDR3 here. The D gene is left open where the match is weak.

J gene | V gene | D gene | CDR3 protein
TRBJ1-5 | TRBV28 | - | ASNRGKSNQPQH
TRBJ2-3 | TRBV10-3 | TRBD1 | ATRDRVATDTQY
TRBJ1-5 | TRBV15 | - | ATSRDRVNQPQH
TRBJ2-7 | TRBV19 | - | ASSIDPYEQY
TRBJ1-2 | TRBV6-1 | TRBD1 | ASSAIIGQGAQGYT
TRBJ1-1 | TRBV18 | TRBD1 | ASSPPNAQGAGTEAF
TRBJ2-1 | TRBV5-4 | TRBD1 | ASSPDRVGYNEQF
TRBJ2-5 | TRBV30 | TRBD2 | AWRRAGGTQY
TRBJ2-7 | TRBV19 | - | ASSLGPQANYEQY
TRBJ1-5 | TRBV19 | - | ASKRGGTNSNQPQH
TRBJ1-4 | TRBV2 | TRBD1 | ASSPDRVLNEKLF
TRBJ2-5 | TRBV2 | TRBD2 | ASSEGGRRGETQY
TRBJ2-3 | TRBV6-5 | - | ASSYNRDFRTDTQY
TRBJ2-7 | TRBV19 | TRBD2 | ASMRTSGSYYEQY
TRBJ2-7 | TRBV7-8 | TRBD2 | ASSLSGRGGVHEQY
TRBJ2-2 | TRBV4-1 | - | ASSRGQTTGTGELF
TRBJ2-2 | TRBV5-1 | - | ASSLDAGASHTGELF
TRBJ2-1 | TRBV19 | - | ASSPTGRELIWF
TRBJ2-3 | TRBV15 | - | ATSRDGANADTQY
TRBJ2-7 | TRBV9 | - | ASSVGLAGGLYEQY
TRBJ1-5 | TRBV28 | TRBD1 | ASRTPDRENQPQH
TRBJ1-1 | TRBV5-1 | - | ASSLMGQVGKDTEAF
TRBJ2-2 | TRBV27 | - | ASSNRAVDTGELF
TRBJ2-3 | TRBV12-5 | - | ASAGVADTQY
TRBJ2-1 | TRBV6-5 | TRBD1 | ASSYTDRGAWEQF
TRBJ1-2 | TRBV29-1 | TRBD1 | SVAQGARGYT
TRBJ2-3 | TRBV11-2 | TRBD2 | ASSLRLAGSTDTQY
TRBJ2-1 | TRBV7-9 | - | ASSSTGVDEQF
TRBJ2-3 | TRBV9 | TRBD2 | ASSSSGRFTDTQY
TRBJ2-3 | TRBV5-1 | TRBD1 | ASSLVGTGGTSTDTQY
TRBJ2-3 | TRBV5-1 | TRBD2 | ASSAGGLSTDTQY
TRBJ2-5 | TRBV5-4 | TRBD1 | ASSFTGVQETQY
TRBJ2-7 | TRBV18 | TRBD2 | ASSPREGSYEQY
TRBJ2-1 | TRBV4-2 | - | ASSYSNGLEQF
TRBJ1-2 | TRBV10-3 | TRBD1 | AISELQGLGGYT
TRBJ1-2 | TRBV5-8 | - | ASSLDSARVNYGYT
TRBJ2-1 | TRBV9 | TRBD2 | ASSVEGSGNYNEQF
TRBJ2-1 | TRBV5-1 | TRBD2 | ASSLLGEGNEQF
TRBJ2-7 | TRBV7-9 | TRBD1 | ASSVGTGVHEQY
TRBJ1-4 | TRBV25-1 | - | ASSVPTGSGWTNEKLF
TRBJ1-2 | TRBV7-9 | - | ASSLSGRANYGYT
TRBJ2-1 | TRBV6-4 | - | ASSDVGGGGYNEQF
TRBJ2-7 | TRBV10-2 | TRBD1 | ASSSGQGNEQY